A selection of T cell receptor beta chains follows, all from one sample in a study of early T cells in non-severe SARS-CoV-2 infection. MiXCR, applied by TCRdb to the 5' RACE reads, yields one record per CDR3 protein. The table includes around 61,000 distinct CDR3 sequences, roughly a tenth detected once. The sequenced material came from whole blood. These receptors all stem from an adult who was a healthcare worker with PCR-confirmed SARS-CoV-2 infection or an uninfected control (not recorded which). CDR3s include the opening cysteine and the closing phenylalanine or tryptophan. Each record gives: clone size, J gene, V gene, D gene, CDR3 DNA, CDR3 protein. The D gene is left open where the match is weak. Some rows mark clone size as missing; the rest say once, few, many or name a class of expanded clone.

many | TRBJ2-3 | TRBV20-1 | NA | TGCAGTGCTAGAGATGGGGCTAGCCCAGATACGCAGTATTTT | CSARDGASPDTQYF
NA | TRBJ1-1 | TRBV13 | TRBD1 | TGTGCCAGCAGCCCCCCGGACAGGGGAGTGAACACTGAAGCTTTCTTT | CASSPPDRGVNTEAFF
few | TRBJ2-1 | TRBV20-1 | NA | TGCAGCGTTATAGACAGGCTGTCCTACAATGAGCAGTTCTTC | CSVIDRLSYNEQFF
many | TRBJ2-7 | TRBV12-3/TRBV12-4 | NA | TGTGCCAGCAGTTTAGGGGAACATAGCCAGCAGTACTTC | CASSLGEHSQQYF
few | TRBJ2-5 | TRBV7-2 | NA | TGTGCCAGCAGTCTAGGGGGGAGTGCTGAGACCCAGTACTTC | CASSLGGSAETQYF
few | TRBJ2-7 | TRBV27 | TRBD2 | TGTGCCAGCAGCCCCGGGACTATCTACGAGCAGTACTTC | CASSPGTIYEQYF
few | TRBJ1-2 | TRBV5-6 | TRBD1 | TGTGCCAGCAGCTTGGGGGACAGGGCTAACTATGGCTACACCTTC | CASSLGDRANYGYTF
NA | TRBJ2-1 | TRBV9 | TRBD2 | TGTGCCAGCAGCGTCCTTTTGGGACTAGCGGGAGACAATGAGCAGTTCTTC | CASSVLLGLAGDNEQFF
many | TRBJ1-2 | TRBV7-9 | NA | TGTGCCAGCAGCCGCCGGGACAAATCATTCGGAGATGGCTACACCTTC | CASSRRDKSFGDGYTF
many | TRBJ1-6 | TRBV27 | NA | TGTGCCACCAGGGTTTTCTCCTATAATTCACCCCTCCACTTT | CATRVFSYNSPLHF
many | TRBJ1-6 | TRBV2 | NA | TGTGCCAGCAGTTCTCGGGCCGCTTCGATCAATTCACCCCTCCACTTT | CASSSRAASINSPLHF